The T cell receptor beta chain described here comes from a study of cytomegalovirus exposure and HLA in healthy donors (dated by TCRdb to about 2017). Notes on the research overall: An earlier analysis of several hundred of the donors reported 250 to 350 Gb of sequence data and approximately 120 million unique TCR beta sequences obtained from around 170 million T cells. An early release that covered some 640 HLA-typed donors contained around 330 gigabases of sequencing data and 65 million to 100 million unique TCR sequences. Of the roughly 410 genotyped donors, approximately 81% were placed in the genetic ancestry cluster associated with self-reported Caucasian donors. The study was designed to test whether signatures of past pathogen exposure could be identified by cataloging public T cell receptors. The study profiled the T cell repertoires of hundreds of subjects by immunosequencing and related them to cytomegalovirus serostatus. Along with the roughly 670-subject first cohort, a separate validation cohort of 120 different subjects was used. To predict cytomegalovirus infection status, the study brought together high-throughput TCR immunosequencing, statistical association of individual TCRs with disease status, and machine learning. In a later analysis, previously published TCR beta repertoires from 666 donors were re-analyzed and high-resolution HLA genotyping was added so that TCR occurrence patterns could be studied. In the later analysis, no new phenotypic data were used to find candidate immune exposures; instead, reliance was placed on TCR beta sequences and their occurrence across donors. In an earlier analysis of 587 of the donors, high-throughput TCR beta sequencing was used to judge whether each TCR beta V gene segment behaved as functional or pseudogenic. Alongside the repertoire data, information on donor age, sex, ethnicity and CMV serostatus was compiled. Genome-wide SNP genotypes for about 60% of the 666 donors were used in a later genetic analysis, which treated that subset as a discovery cohort. Every discovery cohort repertoire had been produced on one sequencing platform. HLA typing included class I and class II loci at four-digit resolution. Typing coverage differed by locus: A, B, C, DRB1 and DQB1 were typed in roughly 629-640 donors, DQA1 in roughly 500, DPA1 in 600 to 610, and DPB1 in roughly 470. Several DR-DQ haplotypes were handled as single units for association and clustering, since linkage in the cohort was strong. On average, approximately 250,000 unique TCR beta nucleotide sequences were sequenced per donor among 398 genotyped donors of the cohort, with roughly 20% of those sequences being non-productive. The paper as a whole reports these results and caveats: The earlier analysis of around 600 of the donors excluded roughly 16 rarely observed V segments, including chromosome 9 orphons, because counts were too low. In this cohort, only TCR beta chains were sequenced, and detectable features were limited by the absence of alpha or paired-chain data. Cytomegalovirus status was reported to be diagnosed by the classifier with high specificity and sensitivity in both the original and validation cohorts. The 87-base-pair reads could not distinguish some IMGT-functional V segments, including TRBV6-2 and TRBV6-3, so those segments were excluded. Because HLA typing was missing for some donors at each locus, association tests included only the typed subset. The sequencing pipeline was judged likely to have produced a cluster of highly shared sequence variants as a technical artifact. Linkage disequilibrium might explain the correlated functional status among segregating V segments, but an unknown experimental factor could not be ruled out. In the study, 150 to 200 TCR beta chains were listed as associated with cytomegalovirus. A later analysis found that TCR association rates varied across HLA loci, with DRB1 alleles showing the most associated TCRs and HLA-C alleles the fewest. For the cohort, immune exposure information was limited to CMV serostatus. A further reported finding was that TCR beta sequences accurately predicted the HLA-A and HLA-B alleles for most subjects in the first cohort. According to a later genetic analysis, donors in an Asian-associated ancestry cluster had fewer N-insertions in productive TCRs than the approximately 670-donor mean. Most CMV-associated TCR beta chains appeared to be HLA-restricted in a later analysis, and the HLA associations seemed to be driven largely by CMV exposure. Several of the top co-occurrence clusters appeared to be linked to parvovirus B19, influenza, CMV and Epstein-Barr virus, according to a later analysis. In a later analysis, HLA-associated TCR beta chains were found to be more clonally expanded and to have lower generation probabilities than equally common non-associated chains. Broadly in line with IMGT annotations, most TCR beta V segments showed up in productive rearrangements about 87% or about 30% of the time in an earlier analysis of 450 to 750 of the donors. V-gene and J-gene trimming of TCR beta chains was associated with a missense DCLRE1C variant in a later genetic analysis, and the association was replicated in an independent cohort. It was suggested by the authors that the approach could potentially be generalized to other disease states and immunological phenotypes. At a false discovery rate of 0.05, a later analysis linked under 20,000 TCR beta sequences to specific HLA alleles. A few of the identified cytomegalovirus-associated TCR beta chains were confirmed in vitro to be specific for cytomegalovirus antigens. While some public TCRs were present in many individuals, most TCR sequences turned up only very rarely across donors. Sequencing depth was assumed to be roughly uniform across donors in the presence/absence analyses, though that assumption may not hold. Assigning TCR associations to individual alleles was difficult when HLA alleles, especially DR and DQ, strongly co-occurred.

On this clone itself: This receptor's antigen is unknown. Qualities for individual bases were not recorded, and no much larger clone is one base off.

The cohort comprised some 680 healthy bone marrow donors. At the time of sampling, all cohort members were nominally healthy, though unrecorded immune exposures were likely present. The donor was CMV seronegative and belonged to the group of around 350 seronegative cohort members. Every donor gave a peripheral blood sample, and the peripheral blood mononuclear cells from that sample were used for TCR beta sequencing. Genomic DNA was extracted from the blood cell samples with the Qiagen DNeasy Blood Extraction Kit. The CDR3 runs 11 amino acids, cysteine and phenylalanine included. The only DNA kept is the CDR3, 33 bases in frame from the first base. V and J are truncated by 8 bases and 11 bases respectively, leaving an intervening sequence of 15 bases. From the germline V gene (reference sequence), CDR1 is SEHNR and CDR2 is FQNEAQ. The library was prepared using the immunoSEQ multiplex PCR assay. The multiplex PCR relied on a mix of 60 forward primers for TCR Vbeta segments and 13 reverse primers for TCR Jbeta segments. A multiplex PCR assay on genomic DNA amplified the CDR3 region of rearranged TCR beta genes. On the Illumina HiSeq System, the amplified TCR beta libraries were sequenced as 87-base-pair reads. Per the original workflow: In a later analysis, about 80 million unique TCR beta chains were counted across the 666 repertoires, and about 9.9 million of these chains were shared by at least two donors. A nearest-neighbor algorithm error-corrected the raw reads and collapsed the reads into unique sequences, merging closely related sequences to remove PCR and sequencing errors. CDR3 sequences were aligned to IMGT reference sequences to assign V, D and J gene segments. For a sequence to be retained, at least a six-nucleotide match to both a V gene segment and a J gene segment was required. A rearrangement was called productive if the CDR3 had no stop codons and remained in frame with V and J, and every other rearrangement was called non-productive. CDR3 was defined by IMGT convention, running from the second conserved V-encoded cysteine to the conserved J-encoded phenylalanine. The earlier analysis of about 590 of the donors excluded sequences that lacked an unambiguous match to a single V gene segment. An earlier analysis of a few hundred of the donors called V segments functional above 56.7% productive rearrangements and segregating when the between-donor standard deviation exceeded 5%. A statistical classification framework was developed to diagnose cytomegalovirus status using the catalog of TCR beta chain sequences. In a later analysis, V and J genes were assigned by comparing TCR nucleotide sequences against IMGT/GENE-DB human TR gene sequences. The TCRdist pipeline was used in a later analysis to assign CDR3 sequences and most-parsimonious VDJ recombination scenarios. A later analysis defined each TCR beta chain by its CDR3 amino acid sequence plus V-gene family, and excluded reads lacking a unique V-gene family. As a way to deal with suspected cross-contamination and a sequencing artifact, a later analysis dropped hundreds of nucleotide sequences that were highly shared and had low generation probability. A later analysis calculated a clonal expansion index for each public chain from normalized within-repertoire ranks of inferred template counts. In a later analysis, generation probabilities were computed using a VDJ recombination model fitted to out-of-frame rearrangements, and the results were checked against IGoR. A later analysis scored TCR-TCR, TCR-HLA and TCR-CMV co-occurrence with hypergeometric tests, applying a repertoire-size bias correction to TCR pairs. False discovery rates were estimated in a later analysis by permuting HLA or CMV assignments 20 times. In a later analysis, co-occurring TCRs were grouped using DBSCAN, with TCRdist sequence similarity added in when clustering inside HLA-allele-positive subsets. Repertoires with fewer than 30,000 or more than 120,000 public chains were left out of co-occurrence clustering, as were several repertoires with anomalous nucleotide sharing. TCRdb took this table from immuneACCESS and kept in-frame rearrangements with V and J called. Such tables lack part of the clones; where checked against another copy, unresolved V genes explain under half of the gap, and the rest is unexplained. V and J calls and clone size are as listed in that table; D and trimming were resolved from the DNA. The sample records 150,000 to 250,000 clones, about 79% of which are singletons. The leading ten clones occupy approximately 0.092% of the sample.

Material: PBMCs. Recombination linked TRBV7-9 to TRBJ1-1; TRBD1 might be the D gene, on 5 matching bases. The TCR comes from a boy younger than 10 in good health and CMV-seronegative. The nucleotides read TGTGCCAGCCGCGGAGGGGAGAAGGCTTTCTTT. It translates as CASRGGEKAFF.